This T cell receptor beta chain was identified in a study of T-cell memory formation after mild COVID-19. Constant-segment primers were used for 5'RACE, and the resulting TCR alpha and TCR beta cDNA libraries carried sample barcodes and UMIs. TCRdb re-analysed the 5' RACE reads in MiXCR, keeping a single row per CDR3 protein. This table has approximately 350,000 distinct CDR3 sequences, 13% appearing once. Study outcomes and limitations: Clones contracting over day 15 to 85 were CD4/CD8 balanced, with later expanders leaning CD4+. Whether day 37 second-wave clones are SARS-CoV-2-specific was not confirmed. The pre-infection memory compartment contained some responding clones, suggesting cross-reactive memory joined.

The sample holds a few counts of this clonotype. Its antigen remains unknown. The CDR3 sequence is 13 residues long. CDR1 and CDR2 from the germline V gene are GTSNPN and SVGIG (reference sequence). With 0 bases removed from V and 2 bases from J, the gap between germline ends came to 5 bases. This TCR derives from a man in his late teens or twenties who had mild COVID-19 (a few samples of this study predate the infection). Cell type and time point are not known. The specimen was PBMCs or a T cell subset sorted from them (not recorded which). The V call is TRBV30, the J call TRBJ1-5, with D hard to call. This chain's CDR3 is CAWSVKGNQPQHF. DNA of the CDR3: TGTGCCTGGAGTGTGAAGGGCAATCAGCCCCAGCATTTT.